Sequencing of this TCR beta chain was carried out in a study of T-cell memory formation after mild COVID-19. Study-wide points: In pre-infection memory, a portion of responding clones appeared, which suggested that cross-reactive memory joined.

The V end was cut by 5 bases, the J end by 3 bases, with 11 bases between. CDR3 length: 12 residues. In germline, CDR1 is DFQATT, CDR2 SNEGSKA (reference sequence). TCRdb reprocessed the 5' RACE reads via MiXCR and lists one record per CDR3 protein. Among under 300,000 distinct CDR3 sequences listed, about 17% were seen once. Comments on this clonotype: Its target is unknown.

This clonotype originated in a man younger than 35 who had mild COVID-19 (a few samples of this study predate the infection). Cell type and time point are not known. The genes are TRBV20-1 and TRBJ2-7; possibly TRBD1 for D (6 bases). The sample consisted of PBMCs or a T cell subset sorted from them (not recorded which). CDR3 region: CSAQGGHYEQYF. CDR3 in DNA: TGCAGTGCTCAAGGGGGACACTACGAGCAGTACTTC.